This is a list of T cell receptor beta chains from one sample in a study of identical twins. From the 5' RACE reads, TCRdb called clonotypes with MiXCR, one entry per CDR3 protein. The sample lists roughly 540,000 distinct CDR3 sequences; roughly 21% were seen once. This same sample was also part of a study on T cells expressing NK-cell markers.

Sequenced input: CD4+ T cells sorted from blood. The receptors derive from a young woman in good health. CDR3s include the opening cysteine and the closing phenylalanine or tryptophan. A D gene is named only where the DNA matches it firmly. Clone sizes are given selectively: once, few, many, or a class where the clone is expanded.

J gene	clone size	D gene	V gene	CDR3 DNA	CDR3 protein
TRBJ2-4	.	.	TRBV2	TGTGCCAGCAGTGTAACAGAAAACATTCAGTACTTC	CASSVTENIQYF
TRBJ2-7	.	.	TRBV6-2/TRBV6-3	TGTGCCAGCAGTTATGGGGGCTTGAGCGAGCAGTACTTC	CASSYGGLSEQYF
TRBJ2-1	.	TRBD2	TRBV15	TGTGCCACCAGCAAATGGACTAGCGGGAGGGGTGAGCAGTTCTTC	CATSKWTSGRGEQFF
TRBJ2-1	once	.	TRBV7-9	TGTGCCATTGCGGAGGGCGGCGGGGACCTCAATGAGCAGTTCTTC	CAIAEGGGDLNEQFF
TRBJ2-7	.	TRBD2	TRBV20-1	TGCAGTGCTAAAAGTCCTAGCGGGGTGTACGAGCAGTACTTC	CSAKSPSGVYEQYF
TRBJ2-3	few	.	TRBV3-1	TGTGCCAGCAGCCAAGGGTCAGCGCCAAATACGCAGTATTTT	CASSQGSAPNTQYF
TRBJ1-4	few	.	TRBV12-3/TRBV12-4	TGTGCCAGCAGTTTATTGCCCAGTAACGGTGAAAAACTGTTTTTT	CASSLLPSNGEKLFF
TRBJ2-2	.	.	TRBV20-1	TGCAGTGCTCGACCGGGACATAAGACCGGGGAGCTGTTTTTT	CSARPGHKTGELFF
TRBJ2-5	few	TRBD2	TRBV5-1	TGCGCCAGCAGCGCGCCTGAGAGCTCAAGTACAAGCGGGAGAATGGGAGAGACCCAGTACTTC	CASSAPESSSTSGRMGETQYF
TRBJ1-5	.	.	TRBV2	TGTGCCAGCAGTGCTTCGCCATTAGGGGCTCAGCCCCAGCATTTT	CASSASPLGAQPQHF
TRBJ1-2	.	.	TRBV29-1	TGCAGCGTTGTGGGCGATAGGGATGGCTACACCTTC	CSVVGDRDGYTF
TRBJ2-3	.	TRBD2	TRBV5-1	TGCGCCAGCAGCTTGACTAGCGGGAGCCCCGGGGATACGCAGTATTTT	CASSLTSGSPGDTQYF
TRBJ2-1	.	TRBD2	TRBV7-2	TGTGCCAGCAGCTTATTAGGACTAGCGGGAGGTAATGAGCAGTTCTTC	CASSLLGLAGGNEQFF
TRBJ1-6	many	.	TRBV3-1	TGTGCCAGCAGCCAAGAGCGGTCCCCCCTCCACTTT	CASSQERSPLHF
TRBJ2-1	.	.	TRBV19	TGTGCCAGTAGTAACTCCGGGTTCTACAATGAGCAGTTCTTC	CASSNSGFYNEQFF
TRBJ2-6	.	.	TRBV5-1	TGCGCCAGCAGCTCTGGTAGGCAAACCTTCTCTGGGGCCAACGTCCTGACTTTC	CASSSGRQTFSGANVLTF
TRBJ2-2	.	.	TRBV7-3	TGTGCCAGCAGCCTGAACTCCCCTACCACGGCCGGGGAGCTGTTTTTT	CASSLNSPTTAGELFF